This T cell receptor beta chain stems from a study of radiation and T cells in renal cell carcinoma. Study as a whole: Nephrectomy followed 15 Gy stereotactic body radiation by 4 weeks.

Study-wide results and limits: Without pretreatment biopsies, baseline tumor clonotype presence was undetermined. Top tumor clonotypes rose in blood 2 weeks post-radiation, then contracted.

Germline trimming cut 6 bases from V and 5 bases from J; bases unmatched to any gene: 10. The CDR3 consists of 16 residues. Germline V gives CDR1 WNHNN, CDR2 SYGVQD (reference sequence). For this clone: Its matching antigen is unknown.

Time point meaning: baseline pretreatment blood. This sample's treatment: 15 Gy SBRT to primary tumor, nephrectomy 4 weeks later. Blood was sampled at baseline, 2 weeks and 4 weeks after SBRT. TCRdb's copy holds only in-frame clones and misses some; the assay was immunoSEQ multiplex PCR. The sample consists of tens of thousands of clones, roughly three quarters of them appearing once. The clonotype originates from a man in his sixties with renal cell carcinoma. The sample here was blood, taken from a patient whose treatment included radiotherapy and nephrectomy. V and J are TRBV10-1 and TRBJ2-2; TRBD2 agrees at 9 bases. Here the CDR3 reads CASSPGGTSRTGELFF. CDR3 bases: TGCGCCAGCAGCCCAGGCGGGACTAGCAGGACCGGGGAGCTGTTTTTT.